This T cell receptor beta chain was recovered during a study of blood T cell repertoires in COVID-19. Authors' methods: Scientists estimated how many nucleated cells there were by amplifying reference gene primers. Generated by immunoSEQ multiplex PCR, the TCRdb table keeps only in-frame clones and is missing some. For V, J and clone size, that table is used; D and trimming come from the DNA. The sample carries about 54,000 clones, approximately 90% recorded once. Trimming removed 2 bases at V and 2 bases at J, with 10 bases between. This CDR3 has 15 residues. The germline CDR1 and CDR2 sequences are MNHEY and SVGEGT.

The origin of this receptor is a human donor in a cohort sampled during active COVID-19. The sequencing input was peripheral blood. The chain carries TRBV6-2 or TRBV6-3 and TRBJ2-1, with D perhaps TRBD1 (5 bases). CDR3 sequence (DNA): TGTGCCAGCAGTTACGTGGCGACAGCCTACAATGAGCAGTTCTTC. Protein sequence: CASSYVATAYNEQFF.